What follows are 28 T cell receptor beta chains derived from one specimen sequenced in a study of blood T cell repertoires in COVID-19. Measured with immunoSEQ multiplex PCR; TCRdb has only the in-frame clones, and not every one. The table records about 57,000 clones, roughly four fifths of them present only once. The sample comprised peripheral blood. Receptor source: a woman of 80 years or more with acute or convalescent COVID-19.

The chain has TRBV9 and TRBJ2-7; no firm D call. Germline CDR1 SGDLS, CDR2 YYNGEE. This CDR3 is built from 13 residues. The V end was cut by 4 bases, the J end by 4 bases, with 12 bases between. In DNA form, the CDR3 reads TGTGCCAGCAGCAGCCCGCCTGAGTACGAGCAGTACTTC. Its translation is CASSSPPEYEQYF. The whole variable domain, filled in from reference TRBV9 and TRBJ2-7, reads DSGVTQTPKHLITATGQRVTLRCSPRSGDLSVYWYQQSLDQGLQFLIQYYNGEERAKGNILERFSAQQFPDLHSELNLSSLELGDSALYFCASSSPPEYEQYFGPGTRLTVT.

The chain joins TRBV18 to TRBJ2-3; 11 bases align to TRBD2. The length of the CDR3 is 16 residues. V shed 0 bases, J shed 3 bases, and the junction held 2 bases outside the gene matches. Germline values: CDR1 KGHSH, CDR2 LQKENI. DNA for the CDR3: TGTGCCAGCTCACCACCGGGACTAGCGGCAACAGATACGCAGTATTTT. This sequence encodes CASSPPGLAATDTQYF.

The J gene is TRBJ1-3, the V gene TRBV3-1 (or the pseudogene TRBV3-2); D unclear. CDR1 LGHDT and CDR2 YNNKEL come from the germline V gene (reference sequence). Trimming pared 0 bases from V and 0 bases from J, leaving 15 bases between. The CDR3 covers 18 residues. In DNA, the CDR3 is TGTGCCAGCAGCCAAGATTCACCCTTTATGGCCTCTGGAAACACCATATATTTT. This gives the protein CASSQDSPFMASGNTIYF.

J is TRBJ1-2 and V is TRBV5-5; 10 nucleotides line up with TRBD1. There are 13 residues in the CDR3. J lost 6 bases, V lost 4 bases, and 3 bases had no gene match. The germline CDR1 and CDR2 sequences are SGHKS and YYEKEE (reference sequence). CDR3 region: CASSTGQGNGYTF. DNA of the CDR3: TGTGCCAGCAGCACGGGACAGGGGAATGGCTACACCTTC.

The chain uses TRBV5-5 and TRBJ2-2; no definite D call. This CDR3 has 13 residues. Germline CDR1 reads SGHKS; CDR2 reads YYEKEE (reference sequence). V was shortened by 4 bases and J by 1 base, with 5 bases between the two germline ends. The chain's CDR3 is CASSLVNTGELFF. In nucleotides, the CDR3 is TGTGCCAGCAGCCTCGTGAACACCGGGGAGCTGTTTTTT.

This clone was observed once. The chain joins TRBV7-6 to TRBJ1-4; 11 nucleotides match TRBD1. The V gene's germline CDR1 is SGHVS and CDR2 FNYEAQ. The CDR3 covers 16 residues. J lost 5 bases, V lost 5 bases, and 7 bases had no gene match. CDR3 sequence: CASSDFGTGGNEKLFF. The CDR3, as DNA: TGTGCCAGCAGCGACTTCGGGACAGGGGGAAATGAAAAACTGTTTTTT.

The chain carries TRBV6-5 and TRBJ2-4; D might be TRBD1 (6 bases). CDR1 is MNHEY and CDR2 is SVGAGI in the germline V gene. The CDR3 extends over 14 amino acids. V was pared by 5 bases and J by 10 bases, with 18 bases between. The CDR3 is CASSPDRLGWIQYF. The CDR3 DNA sequence: TGTGCCAGCAGTCCCGACAGGTTGGGTTGGATTCAGTACTTC.

The J gene is TRBJ1-2, the V gene TRBV19; tentatively, D is TRBD1 (5 bases). The CDR3 is 14 amino acids. The V end lost 3 bases, the J end lost 8 bases, and 16 bases lay between the germline ends. Germline CDR1 LNHDA, CDR2 SQIVND (reference sequence). The CDR3 DNA follows: TGTGCCAGTAGTATGAACAGGAGGGCAAGGGGCTACACCTTC. Translating it yields CASSMNRRARGYTF.

The chain links TRBV7-2 to TRBJ2-7; the match to TRBD2 covers 7 bases. V lost 1 base, J lost 5 bases, and 11 bases stayed unmatched. Germline CDR1 is SGHTA and CDR2 is FQGNSA. CDR3 length: 16 residues. CDR3 in amino acids: CASSLGSLAVGDEQYF. CDR3 nucleotides: TGTGCCAGCAGCTTAGGAAGCCTAGCGGTTGGGGACGAGCAGTACTTC.

This clone was detected only once. CDR3 amino acids: CASSFYSSPLHF. In nucleotides, the CDR3 is TGTGCCAGCAGTTTTTACTCCTCACCCCTCCACTTT. J is TRBJ1-6 and V is TRBV27; D gene unclear. The V gene's germline CDR1 is MNHEY and CDR2 SMNVEV (reference sequence). CDR3 length: 12 residues. The V gene lost 3 bases and the J gene lost 10 bases, with 7 bases spanning the gap.

The V call is TRBV28, the J call TRBJ1-6; 8 bases line up with TRBD1. The V gene's germline CDR1 is MDHEN and CDR2 SYDVKM. This CDR3 has 15 residues. The V gene end was trimmed by 8 bases and the J gene end by 11 bases; junction bases not matched to a gene: 14. CDR3 coding DNA: TGTGCCAGCGGCCTGGCGACAGGGGAGAATCCACCCCTCCACTTT. Translated: CASGLATGENPPLHF.

V is TRBV10-3 and J is TRBJ2-5; TRBD2 aligns across 9 bases. V was clipped by 0 bases and J by 5 bases; unmatched bases: 7. Germline loops: CDR1 ENHRY, CDR2 SYGVKD. CDR3 length equals 16 residues. CDR3 residues: CAISESSAGGEETQYF. The CDR3 bases are TGTGCCATCAGTGAGTCAAGTGCGGGGGGGGAGGAGACCCAGTACTTC.

This rearrangement joins TRBV15 to TRBJ1-2; the D is unclear. The CDR3 loop spans 13 amino acids. Deletions cut 1 base from V and 7 bases from J, with 10 bases between. Germline CDR1 and CDR2: LNHNV and YYDKDF (reference sequence). The CDR3 spells CATSRAGLGGYTF. The CDR3 DNA follows: TGTGCCACCAGCAGAGCCGGGTTAGGTGGCTACACCTTC.

The CDR3 DNA reads TGTGCCAGCAGACATACTAGCGGGGGGGGCAATGAGCAGTTCTTC. Protein product: CASRHTSGGGNEQFF. The J gene is TRBJ2-1, the V gene TRBV7-2, with 13 bases aligning to TRBD2. The V and J ends lost 6 bases and 6 bases, in that order; junction bases with no gene match: 5. The CDR3 is made up of 15 amino acids. The V gene's germline CDR1 is SGHTA and CDR2 FQGNSA.

The V and J genes are TRBV5-1 and TRBJ2-5; D may be TRBD1 (5 bases). The V and J ends lost 2 bases and 1 base respectively, with 6 bases between them. Germline values: CDR1 SGHRS, CDR2 YFSETQ. CDR3 size: 13 residues. CDR3 region: CASSLGAQETQYF. The CDR3 DNA follows: TGCGCCAGCAGCTTAGGGGCCCAAGAGACCCAGTACTTC.

A few counts support this clone. The CDR3: CASTDASGYTF. In DNA, the CDR3 is TGTGCCAGTACTGATGCGTCGGGCTACACCTTC. This sequence joins TRBV19 and TRBJ1-2; D is undetermined. CDR1 and CDR2 (germline): LNHDA, SQIVND (reference sequence). V dropped 7 bases and J dropped 8 bases, with 11 bases sitting between them. The CDR3 runs to 11 residues.

This chain links TRBV11-2 with TRBJ2-7, with TRBD2 matching over 7 bases. This CDR3 comprises 15 residues. V lost 1 base and J lost 2; bases outside the gene matches: 5. From germline, CDR1 is SGHAT and CDR2 FQNNGV. CDR3 nucleotide sequence: TGTGCCAGCAGCTTAGGTCTAGCGGAGCCCTACGAGCAGTACTTC. It encodes CASSLGLAEPYEQYF.

This clone was seen only once. The J gene is TRBJ1-1, the V gene TRBV18, with D tentatively TRBD1 (5 bases). This CDR3 comprises 13 residues. V gave up 1 base and J gave up 4 bases, with 7 bases separating them. CDR1 is KGHSH, CDR2 LQKENI, per germline. CDR3 amino acids: CASSPLDSTEAFF. CDR3 in DNA: TGTGCCAGCTCACCACTAGACAGCACTGAAGCTTTCTTT.

The J gene is TRBJ2-7, the V gene TRBV5-1, with 8 bases fitting TRBD1. Germline values: CDR1 SGHRS, CDR2 YFSETQ. The length of the CDR3 is 14 residues. Trimming took 4 bases from V and 6 from J; bases not matched to a gene: 9. The CDR3 region has the DNA TGCGCCAGCAGCCGGGACAGGTCCCCCTCCGAGCAGTACTTC. Its translation: CASSRDRSPSEQYF.

The rearrangement joins TRBV15 to TRBJ1-2; 7 positions match TRBD1. Germline values: CDR1 LNHNV, CDR2 YYDKDF (reference sequence). CDR3 length: 15 residues. Losses at the gene ends were 2 bases for V and 3 bases for J; bases not matched to a gene: 6. CDR3 residues: CATSRQRQGDYGYTF. The CDR3 DNA sequence: TGTGCCACCAGCAGACAGCGACAGGGCGACTATGGCTACACCTTC.

V gene TRBV11-2 combines with J gene TRBJ1-2; D gene ambiguous. V was clipped by 5 bases and J by 4 bases, with 11 bases between them. Germline loops: CDR1 SGHAT, CDR2 FQNNGV. CDR3 length: 13 residues. The CDR3, as DNA: TGTGCCAGCAGCCCACTACTACCCTATGGCTACACCTTC. This sequence encodes CASSPLLPYGYTF. Based on the CDR3 plus reference TRBV11-2 and TRBJ1-2, the full variable domain is EAGVAQSPRYKIIEKRQSVAFWCNPISGHATLYWYQQILGQGPKLLIQFQNNGVVDDSQLPKDRFSAERLKGVDSTLKIQPAKLEDSAVYLCASSPLLPYGYTFGSGTRLTVV.

The chain is built from TRBV2 and TRBJ2-1, with a possible D match to TRBD2 (5 bases). The CDR3 is 17 residues long. The germline V gene encodes CDR1 SNHLY and CDR2 FYNNEI. Trimming shortened V by 0 bases and J by 2 bases, and 14 bases separated the two germline ends. The CDR3 is CASSEAGLPPAYNEQFF. Here the CDR3 DNA reads TGTGCCAGCAGTGAAGCCGGACTTCCCCCCGCCTACAATGAGCAGTTCTTC.

The chain couples TRBV7-9 to TRBJ2-5, with 9 bases identical to TRBD1. This CDR3 comprises 14 residues. CDR1 SEHNR and CDR2 FQNEAQ come from the germline V gene (reference sequence). V dropped 7 bases and J dropped 3; count of bases not matched to a gene: 6. The DNA of the CDR3 is TGTGCCAGCAAAACGTGGACAGGGGAAGAGACCCAGTACTTC. Translated: CASKTWTGEETQYF.

A single count supports this clone. The genes are TRBV10-2 and TRBJ2-7; D not certain. Trimming pared 5 bases from V and 0 bases from J, leaving 5 bases between. The CDR3 has 12 amino acids. Germline V lookup: CDR1 WSHSY, CDR2 SAAADI. The CDR3 region is CASSSVSYEQYF. CDR3 in DNA: TGCGCCAGCAGTTCGGTCTCCTACGAGCAGTACTTC.

V gene TRBV27 combines with J gene TRBJ1-2, with 7 bases matching TRBD1. The V gene's germline CDR1 is MNHEY and CDR2 SMNVEV (reference sequence). V trimming: 4 bases; J trimming: 8 bases; junction bases outside the gene matches: 10. This CDR3 has 14 residues. This CDR3 is CASSSQNPGGGYTF. CDR3 nucleotide sequence: TGTGCCAGCAGTTCGCAGAACCCAGGGGGGGGCTACACCTTC.

The chain links TRBV28 to TRBJ2-5; 7 bases line up with TRBD2. This CDR3 region has 15 residues. Germline loops: CDR1 MDHEN, CDR2 SYDVKM. The trim removed 2 bases at V and 5 bases at J, leaving 8 bases unmatched. CDR3 DNA sequence: TGTGCCAGCAGTTTACCCCAGCGGGGTGTGGAGACCCAGTACTTC. Its translation: CASSLPQRGVETQYF. Based on the CDR3 plus reference TRBV28 and TRBJ2-5, the full variable domain is DVKVTQSSRYLVKRTGEKVFLECVQDMDHENMFWYRQDPGLGLRLIYFSYDVKMKEKGDIPEGYSVSREKKERFSLILESASTNQTSMYLCASSLPQRGVETQYFGPGTRLLVL.

This chain connects TRBV6-5 to TRBJ1-1, with 9 nucleotides matching TRBD1. The CDR3 extends over 15 amino acids. The junction had 6 bases not matched to a gene; V was cut back by 6 bases and J by 1 base. Looked up from germline, CDR1 is MNHEY and CDR2 is SVGAGI. CDR3 nucleotides: TGTGCCAGCAGGATGACAGGGGGATGGAACACTGAAGCTTTCTTT. Amino acid sequence: CASRMTGGWNTEAFF.

The CDR3 bases are TGCGCCAGCAGCTTGGTTGGTACTGCTCTTGGAGACGAGCAGTACTTC. Protein sequence: CASSLVGTALGDEQYF. The chain combines TRBV5-1 with TRBJ2-7; no definite D call. V was pared by 0 bases and J by 5 bases, with 18 bases between. This CDR3 contains 16 residues. Germline CDR1 SGHRS, CDR2 YFSETQ.